Presented here are 26 T cell receptor beta chains from one specimen sequenced in a study of T cell responses to AZD1222 COVID-19 vaccine. Method: immunoSEQ multiplex PCR; TCRdb's copy keeps in-frame clones and lacks some. Among 130,000 to 150,000 clones, 80% to 90% were seen once, and the ten largest hold 5.5%. Specimen: peripheral blood, collected on day 0 of AZD1222 vaccination. These receptors came from an adult in good health.

The chain joins TRBV11-2 to TRBJ2-7, with TRBD2 matching over 12 bases. This CDR3 spans 15 amino acids. From germline, CDR1 is SGHAT and CDR2 FQNNGV. V was clipped by 1 base and J by 5 bases; unmatched bases: 3. The CDR3, as DNA: TGTGCCAGCAGCTTAGCTAGCGGGAGGGTCGACGAGCAGTACTTC. Amino acid sequence: CASSLASGRVDEQYF.

The gene calls are TRBV11-3 and TRBJ1-3; D is undetermined. This CDR3 has 16 residues. Germline V gene data show CDR1 as SGHNT and CDR2 as YENEEA. The V end lost 1 base, the J end lost 2 bases, and 12 bases lay between the germline ends. The chain's CDR3 is CASSLASQMPGNTIYF. The CDR3 DNA reads as TGTGCCAGCAGCTTAGCGTCCCAAATGCCTGGAAACACCATATATTTT.

V is TRBV7-6 and J is TRBJ2-7; 10 bases match TRBD1. The CDR3 extends over 15 amino acids. Germline assignment: CDR1 SGHVS and CDR2 FNYEAQ. The V gene end was trimmed by 6 bases and the J gene end by 6 bases; junction bases not matched to a gene: 11. CDR3 sequence (DNA): TGTGCCAGCAGTAACCCGGGACAGGGGTCTGGCGAGCAGTACTTC. Translated: CASSNPGQGSGEQYF.

The rearrangement links TRBV5-1 to TRBJ2-2; D remains ambiguous. Trimming removed 3 bases at V and 0 bases at J, with 9 bases between. There are 15 residues in the CDR3. The germline V gene encodes CDR1 SGHRS and CDR2 YFSETQ. CDR3 protein: CASSWKTSNTGELFF. CDR3 DNA sequence: TGCGCCAGCAGCTGGAAAACGTCGAACACCGGGGAGCTGTTTTTT. Drawing the rest from reference TRBV5-1 and TRBJ2-2, the complete variable domain is KAGVTQTPRYLIKTRGQQVTLSCSPISGHRSVSWYQQTPGQGLQFLFEYFSETQRNKGNFPGRFSGRQFSNSRSEMNVSTLELGDSALYLCASSWKTSNTGELFFGEGSRLTVL.

Concerning this clone itself: Other nucleotide sequences from this sample produce the same CDR3. The rearrangement joins TRBV30 to TRBJ2-1, with D hard to call. This CDR3 comprises 11 residues. V gave up 0 bases and J gave up 7 bases, with 4 bases separating them. From germline, CDR1 is GTSNPN and CDR2 SVGIG (reference sequence). The CDR3 sequence is CAWSVRNEQFF. The CDR3 DNA reads as TGTGCCTGGAGTGTCAGGAATGAGCAGTTCTTC.

The chain employs TRBV9 and TRBJ2-5, with a weak D call TRBD1 (6 bases). The germline gives CDR1 SGDLS, CDR2 YYNGEE. The length of the CDR3 is 15 residues. V dropped 3 bases and J dropped 0 bases, with 12 bases sitting between them. The CDR3 loop is CASSETGAYQETQYF. The DNA of the CDR3 is TGTGCCAGCAGCGAGACAGGAGCGTACCAAGAGACCCAGTACTTC.

CDR3 region: CASSEAGADGYTF. CDR3 DNA sequence: TGTGCCAGCAGTGAGGCGGGAGCGGATGGCTACACCTTC. V is TRBV2 and J is TRBJ1-2; no firm D call. Germline CDR1 and CDR2: SNHLY and FYNNEI. V gave up 3 bases and J gave up 6 bases, with 11 bases separating them. The CDR3 totals 13 residues.

The CDR3 DNA is TGTGCCAGCAGCCGGGACTCCGGCACCTACGAGCAGTACTTC. It codes for CASSRDSGTYEQYF. The chain couples TRBV7-3 to TRBJ2-7, with a tentative D call TRBD2 (6 bases). V was trimmed by 5 bases and J by 2 bases, leaving 13 bases between them. The CDR3 loop spans 14 amino acids. Germline lookup yields CDR1 SGHTA and CDR2 FQGTGA.

The chain carries TRBV5-1 and TRBJ1-3; weak D call: TRBD1 (6 bases). Germline lookup yields CDR1 SGHRS and CDR2 YFSETQ. Trimming cost V 0 bases and J 3 bases, with 7 bases left between them. The CDR3 length is 14 residues. CDR3 in DNA: TGCGCCAGCAGCTTGGCAGGGGTTGGAAACACCATATATTTT. Translated: CASSLAGVGNTIYF.

This clone came up once. The junction differs from germline at one of its ends, possibly a read error. The chain employs TRBV5-7 and TRBJ1-5; 7 positions match TRBD1. TRBV5-7 is identified as an open reading frame with a role that is uncertain. The CDR3 length is 15 residues. CDR3: CASILTGYSNQPQHF. The CDR3 region has the DNA TGTGCCAGCATCTTGACAGGGTATAGCAATCAGCCCCAGCATTTT.

V and J are TRBV28 and TRBJ2-7; the D gene is possibly TRBD2 (7 bases). This CDR3 is 15 amino acids long. V was shortened by 7 bases and J by 5 bases, with 21 bases between the two germline ends. Per the germline V gene, CDR1 is MDHEN and CDR2 is SYDVKM. CDR3 DNA: TGTGCCAGCACCTTCCCGGGGGGCACAGGCGACGAGCAGTACTTC. It yields the protein CASTFPGGTGDEQYF.

The gene calls are TRBV27 and TRBJ1-5; D may be TRBD1 (5 bases). The V end was cut by 2 bases, the J end by 5 bases, with 13 bases between. This CDR3 is built from 15 residues. Germline CDR1 is MNHEY and CDR2 is SMNVEV (reference sequence). CDR3 protein: CASSLGAAPHQPQHF. CDR3 DNA: TGTGCCAGCAGTTTAGGGGCAGCGCCTCATCAGCCCCAGCATTTT.

V and J are TRBV7-9 and TRBJ1-1; D remains unclear. V lost 5 bases to trimming and J lost 1 base, with 17 bases between them. The CDR3 loop spans 16 amino acids. Germline CDR1 reads SEHNR; CDR2 reads FQNEAQ (reference sequence). The CDR3 reads CASSPPGRGGNTEAFF. The CDR3 DNA sequence: TGTGCCAGCAGCCCCCCCGGGAGAGGAGGGAACACTGAAGCTTTCTTT.

This chain joins TRBV27 and TRBJ2-6, with a possible D match to TRBD1 (6 bases). The CDR3 has 20 amino acids. Germline lookup yields CDR1 MNHEY and CDR2 SMNVEV (reference sequence). V lost 5 bases, J lost 4 bases, and 27 bases lay in between. CDR3 residues: CASSPQPPGQGLGGANVLTF. In DNA, the CDR3 is TGTGCCAGCAGTCCGCAACCCCCGGGACAAGGGTTGGGAGGGGCCAACGTCCTGACTTTC. Drawing the rest from reference TRBV27 and TRBJ2-6, the complete variable domain is EAQVTQNPRYLITVTGKKLTVTCSQNMNHEYMSWYRQDPGLGLRQIYYSMNVEVTDKGDVPEGYKVSRKEKRNFPLILESPSPNQTSLYFCASSPQPPGQGLGGANVLTFGAGSRLTVL.

The gene calls are TRBV27 and TRBJ2-1; the match to TRBD2 covers 10 bases. The V gene end was trimmed by 1 base and the J gene end by 10 bases; junction bases not matched to a gene: 10. The CDR3 runs 16 residues. Germline V lookup: CDR1 MNHEY, CDR2 SMNVEV (reference sequence). The CDR3 loop is CASSLWGSGRLAEQFF. CDR3 coding DNA: TGTGCCAGCAGTTTATGGGGTAGCGGGAGGCTCGCGGAGCAGTTCTTC.

The rearrangement links TRBV5-8 to TRBJ1-1; 8 bases line up with TRBD1. Per the germline V gene, CDR1 is SGHTS and CDR2 is YDEGEE. V lost 4 bases and J lost 4; bases outside the gene matches: 6. The CDR3 consists of 14 residues. Here the CDR3 DNA reads TGTGCCAGCAGCCTCGACAGGGGAGGCACTGAAGCTTTCTTT. Translated: CASSLDRGGTEAFF.

For the CDR3, the DNA is TGTGCCAGCAGAGGACAGGGGCCGCGGGGGGAGCTGTTTTTT. Its protein is CASRGQGPRGELFF. This chain connects TRBV9 to TRBJ2-2, with 9 bases fitting TRBD1. CDR3 length: 14 amino acids. CDR1 SGDLS and CDR2 YYNGEE come from the germline V gene. V lost 5 bases to trimming and J lost 8 bases; unmatched junction nucleotides: 7. The full variable domain, completed using reference TRBV9 and TRBJ2-2, is DSGVTQTPKHLITATGQRVTLRCSPRSGDLSVYWYQQSLDQGLQFLIQYYNGEERAKGNILERFSAQQFPDLHSELNLSSLELGDSALYFCASRGQGPRGELFFGEGSRLTVL.

The chain uses TRBV7-2 and TRBJ2-2; 10 bases fit TRBD1. V lost 5 bases, J lost 6 bases, and 9 bases stayed unmatched. Germline V gene lookup returns CDR1 SGHTA and CDR2 FQGNSA. This CDR3 has 16 amino acids. The CDR3 coding sequence is TGTGCCAGCAGCAAGACAGGGGGCAGGAGAGCCGGGGAGCTGTTTTTT. Translating it yields CASSKTGGRRAGELFF.

The gene calls are TRBV5-6 and TRBJ1-2; D is unresolved. The ends were cut back, 0 bases at V and 2 bases at J, with 11 bases in the middle. From germline, CDR1 is SGHDT and CDR2 YYEEEE. The CDR3 contains 15 residues. Written as DNA, the CDR3 is TGTGCCAGCAGCTTGGGCGTTGGCGGGAACTATGGCTACACCTTC. It is translated as CASSLGVGGNYGYTF. Full variable domain (remainder filled in from reference TRBV5-6 and TRBJ1-2): DAGVTQSPTHLIKTRGQQVTLRCSPKSGHDTVSWYQQALGQGPQFIFQYYEEEERQRGNFPDRFSGHQFPNYSSELNVNALLLGDSALYLCASSLGVGGNYGYTFGSGTRLTVV.

V gene TRBV10-3 combines with J gene TRBJ2-7, with D tentatively TRBD2 (6 bases). V was trimmed by 4 bases and J by 0 bases, leaving 16 bases between them. In germline, CDR1 is ENHRY, CDR2 SYGVKD. The CDR3 contains 16 residues. The chain's CDR3 is CAISGQGLTSSYEQYF. The CDR3 bases are TGTGCCATCAGTGGCCAGGGACTTACAAGCTCCTACGAGCAGTACTTC.

CDR3 DNA sequence: TGTGCCAGCGAGCCCGGGACAGGGCTTAATTCACCCCTCCACTTT. Protein sequence: CASEPGTGLNSPLHF. The genes are TRBV2 and TRBJ1-6; 9 nucleotides align to TRBD1. The CDR3 length is 15 residues. The trim removed 8 bases at V and 6 bases at J, leaving 8 bases unmatched. Germline CDR1 reads SNHLY; CDR2 reads FYNNEI. Complete variable domain (other parts from reference TRBV2 and TRBJ1-6): EPEVTQTPSHQVTQMGQEVILRCVPISNHLYFYWYRQILGQKVEFLVSFYNNEISEKSEIFDDQFSVERPDGSNFTLKIRSTKLEDSAMYFCASEPGTGLNSPLHFGNGTRLTVT.

The J gene is TRBJ1-2, the V gene TRBV7-8; TRBD1 agrees at 9 bases. The ends lost 5 bases at V and 4 bases at J; junction bases unmatched: 8. Germline V gene sequence: CDR1 SGHVS, CDR2 FQNEAQ. The CDR3 covers 15 residues. CDR3 residues: CASSRGQGPAYGYTF. The CDR3 DNA is TGTGCCAGCAGCCGAGGACAGGGGCCTGCCTATGGCTACACCTTC.

The chain recombines TRBV19 with TRBJ2-7; D perhaps matches TRBD2 (6 bases). The length of the CDR3 is 14 residues. Germline assignment: CDR1 LNHDA and CDR2 SQIVND (reference sequence). The V end lost 1 base, the J end lost 4 bases, and 11 bases lay between the germline ends. This chain's CDR3 is CASSIGPGRYEQYF. The CDR3 DNA sequence: TGTGCCAGTAGTATAGGACCGGGGAGGTACGAGCAGTACTTC.

J is TRBJ1-2 and V is TRBV25-1; 7 positions match TRBD1. Losses at the gene ends were 5 bases for V and 6 bases for J; bases not matched to a gene: 9. This CDR3 spans 14 amino acids. Germline V lookup: CDR1 MGHDK, CDR2 SYGVNS. The CDR3 nucleotides read TGTGCCAGCAGTCCCTCAGGGGGGGGGCATGGCTACACCTTC. This gives the protein CASSPSGGGHGYTF.

The chain recombines TRBV4-3 with TRBJ1-5; possibly TRBD1 for D (5 bases). Between the trimmed V and J ends, which lost 1 base and 5 bases, there was a span of 12 bases. The CDR3 spans 15 residues. Germline V gene sequence: CDR1 LGHNA, CDR2 YSLEER. The CDR3 is CASSQGRDGDQPQHF. The CDR3 nucleotides are TGCGCCAGCAGCCAAGGCAGGGACGGGGATCAGCCCCAGCATTTT.

The genes are TRBV9 and TRBJ1-1; 9 bases are shared with TRBD1. Germline V gene sequence: CDR1 SGDLS, CDR2 YYNGEE. The V segment lost 4 bases and the J segment 1 base; nucleotides outside the gene matches: 2. The CDR3 extends over 14 amino acids. DNA of the CDR3: TGTGCCAGCAGCTGGGGACAGGGGAACACTGAAGCTTTCTTT. Protein sequence: CASSWGQGNTEAFF.